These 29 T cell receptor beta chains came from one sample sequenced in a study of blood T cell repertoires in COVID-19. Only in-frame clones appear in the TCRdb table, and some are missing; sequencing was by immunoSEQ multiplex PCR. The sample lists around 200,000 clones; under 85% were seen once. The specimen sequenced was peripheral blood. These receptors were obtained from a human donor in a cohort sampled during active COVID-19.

DNA for the CDR3: TGCGCCAGCAGCTTGGGCGCGAACACCGGGGAGCTGTTTTTT. It yields the protein CASSLGANTGELFF. The chain couples TRBV5-1 to TRBJ2-2; D unclear. CDR1 is SGHRS and CDR2 is YFSETQ in the germline V gene. V lost 0 bases to trimming and J lost 0 bases, with 3 bases between them. CDR3 length: 14 amino acids.

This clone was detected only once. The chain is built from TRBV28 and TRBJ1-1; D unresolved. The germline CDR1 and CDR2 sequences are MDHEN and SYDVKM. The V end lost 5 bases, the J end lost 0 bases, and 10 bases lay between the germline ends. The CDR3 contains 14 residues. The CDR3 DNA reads TGTGCCAGCAGTGTTACGGGGATGAACACTGAAGCTTTCTTT. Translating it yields CASSVTGMNTEAFF.

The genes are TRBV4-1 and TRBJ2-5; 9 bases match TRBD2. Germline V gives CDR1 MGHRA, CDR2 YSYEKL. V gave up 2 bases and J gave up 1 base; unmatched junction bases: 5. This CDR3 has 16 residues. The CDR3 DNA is TGCGCCAGCAGCCAATCGGTAGCGGGGGTCCAAGAGACCCAGTACTTC. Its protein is CASSQSVAGVQETQYF.

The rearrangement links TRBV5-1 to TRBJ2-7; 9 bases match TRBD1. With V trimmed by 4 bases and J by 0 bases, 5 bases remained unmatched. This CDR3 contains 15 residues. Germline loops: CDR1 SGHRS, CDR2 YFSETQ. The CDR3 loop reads CASSITGGLSYEQYF. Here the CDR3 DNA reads TGCGCCAGCAGCATAACAGGGGGCCTCTCCTACGAGCAGTACTTC.

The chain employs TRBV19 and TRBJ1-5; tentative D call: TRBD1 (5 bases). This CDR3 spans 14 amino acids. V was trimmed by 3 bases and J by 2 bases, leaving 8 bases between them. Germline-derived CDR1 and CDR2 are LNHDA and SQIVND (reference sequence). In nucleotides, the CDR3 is TGTGCCAGTAGTATGGGGGAGGGCAATCAGCCCCAGCATTTT. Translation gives CASSMGEGNQPQHF.

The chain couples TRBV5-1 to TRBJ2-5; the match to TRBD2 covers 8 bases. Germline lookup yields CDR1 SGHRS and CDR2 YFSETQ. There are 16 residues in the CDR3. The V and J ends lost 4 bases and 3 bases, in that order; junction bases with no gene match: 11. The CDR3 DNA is TGCGCCAGCAGCCTACGGACTAGCTCGGCCGAAGAGACCCAGTACTTC. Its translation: CASSLRTSSAEETQYF.

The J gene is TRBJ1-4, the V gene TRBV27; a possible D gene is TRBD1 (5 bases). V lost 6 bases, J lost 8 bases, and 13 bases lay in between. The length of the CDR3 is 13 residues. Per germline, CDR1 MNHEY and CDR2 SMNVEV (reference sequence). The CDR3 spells CASSSGIQEKLFF. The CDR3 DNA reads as TGTGCCAGCAGCTCAGGGATTCAGGAAAAACTGTTTTTT.

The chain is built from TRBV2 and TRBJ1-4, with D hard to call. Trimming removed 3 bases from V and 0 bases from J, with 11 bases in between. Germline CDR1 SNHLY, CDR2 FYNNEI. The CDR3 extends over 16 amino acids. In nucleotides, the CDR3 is TGTGCCAGCAGTGAGGAGCTTCTGGCAACTAATGAAAAACTGTTTTTT. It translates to CASSEELLATNEKLFF.

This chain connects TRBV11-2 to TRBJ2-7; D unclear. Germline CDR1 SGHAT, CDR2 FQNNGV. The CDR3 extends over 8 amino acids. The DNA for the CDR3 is TGTGCTACCTACGAGCAGTACTTC. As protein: CATYEQYF.

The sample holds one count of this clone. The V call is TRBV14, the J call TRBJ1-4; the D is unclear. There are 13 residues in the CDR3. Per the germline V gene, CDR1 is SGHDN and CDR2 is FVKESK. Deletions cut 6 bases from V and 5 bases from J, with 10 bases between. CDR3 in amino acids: CASSPPGNEKLFF. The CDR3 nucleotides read TGTGCCAGCAGTCCGCCGGGGAATGAAAAACTGTTTTTT.

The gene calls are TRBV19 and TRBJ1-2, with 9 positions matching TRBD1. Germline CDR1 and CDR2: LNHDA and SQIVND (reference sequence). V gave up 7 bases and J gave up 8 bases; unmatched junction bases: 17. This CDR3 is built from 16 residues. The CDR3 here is CASTRPPDRGIGGYTF. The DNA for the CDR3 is TGTGCCAGTACCAGACCCCCGGACAGGGGAATAGGGGGCTACACCTTC.

CDR3 in DNA: TGTGCCAGCAGCCCCCGACTGACCTCTGGGGCCAACGTCCTGACTTTC. Amino acid sequence: CASSPRLTSGANVLTF. The J gene is TRBJ2-6, the V gene TRBV9; D unclear. The germline V gene encodes CDR1 SGDLS and CDR2 YYNGEE. The ends were cut back, 4 bases at V and 0 bases at J, with 11 bases in the middle. This CDR3 comprises 16 residues.

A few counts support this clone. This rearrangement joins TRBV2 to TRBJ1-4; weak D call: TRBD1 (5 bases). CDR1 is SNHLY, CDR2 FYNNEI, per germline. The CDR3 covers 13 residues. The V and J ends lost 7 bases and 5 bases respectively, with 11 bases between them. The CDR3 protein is CASKRGLNEKLFF. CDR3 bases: TGTGCCAGCAAACGGGGACTAAATGAAAAACTGTTTTTT. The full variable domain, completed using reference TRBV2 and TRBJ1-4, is EPEVTQTPSHQVTQMGQEVILRCVPISNHLYFYWYRQILGQKVEFLVSFYNNEISEKSEIFDDQFSVERPDGSNFTLKIRSTKLEDSAMYFCASKRGLNEKLFFGSGTQLSVL.

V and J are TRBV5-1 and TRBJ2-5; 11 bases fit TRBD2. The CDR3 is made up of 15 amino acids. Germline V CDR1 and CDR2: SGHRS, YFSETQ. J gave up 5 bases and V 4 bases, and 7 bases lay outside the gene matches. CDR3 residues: CASSKRLAGSETQYF. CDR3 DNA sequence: TGCGCCAGCAGCAAACGACTAGCGGGGTCCGAGACCCAGTACTTC.

The CDR3 sequence: CASSRGGTAYEQYF. CDR3 coding DNA: TGTGCCAGCAGCAGAGGTGGGACAGCCTACGAGCAGTACTTC. The chain joins TRBV7-9 to TRBJ2-7; 7 nucleotides align to TRBD1. Per germline, CDR1 SEHNR and CDR2 FQNEAQ (reference sequence). This CDR3 spans 14 amino acids. V lost 5 bases to trimming and J lost 2 bases; unmatched junction nucleotides: 6.

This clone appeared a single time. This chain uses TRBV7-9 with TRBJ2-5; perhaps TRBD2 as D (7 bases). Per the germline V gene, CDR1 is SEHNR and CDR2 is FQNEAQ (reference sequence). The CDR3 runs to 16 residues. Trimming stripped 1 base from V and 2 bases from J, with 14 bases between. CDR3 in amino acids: CASSLGRGGAQETQYF. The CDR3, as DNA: TGTGCCAGCAGCTTAGGGAGGGGGGGCGCACAAGAGACCCAGTACTTC.

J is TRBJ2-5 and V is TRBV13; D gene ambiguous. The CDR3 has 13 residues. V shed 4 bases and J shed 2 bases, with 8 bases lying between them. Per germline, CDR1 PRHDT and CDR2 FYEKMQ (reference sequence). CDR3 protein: CASSYRVQETQYF. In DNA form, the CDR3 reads TGTGCCAGCAGCTACCGGGTACAAGAGACCCAGTACTTC.

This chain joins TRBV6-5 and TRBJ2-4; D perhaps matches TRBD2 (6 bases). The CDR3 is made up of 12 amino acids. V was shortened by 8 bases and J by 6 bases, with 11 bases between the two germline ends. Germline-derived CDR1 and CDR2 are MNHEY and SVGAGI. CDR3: CASGPGGNIQYF. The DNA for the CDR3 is TGTGCCAGCGGCCCCGGGGGAAACATTCAGTACTTC.

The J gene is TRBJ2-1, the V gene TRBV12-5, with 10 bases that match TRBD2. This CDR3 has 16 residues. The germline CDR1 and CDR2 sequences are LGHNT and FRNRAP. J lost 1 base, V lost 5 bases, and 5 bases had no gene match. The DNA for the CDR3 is TGTGCTAGTGGTACCCCTAGCGGGGGTTCCTACAATGAGCAGTTCTTC. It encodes CASGTPSGGSYNEQFF.

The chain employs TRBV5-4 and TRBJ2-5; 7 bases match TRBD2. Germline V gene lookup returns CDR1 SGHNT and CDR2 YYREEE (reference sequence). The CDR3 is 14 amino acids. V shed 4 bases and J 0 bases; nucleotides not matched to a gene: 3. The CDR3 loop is CASSRTRNQETQYF. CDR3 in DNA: TGTGCCAGCAGCCGGACTAGAAACCAAGAGACCCAGTACTTC.

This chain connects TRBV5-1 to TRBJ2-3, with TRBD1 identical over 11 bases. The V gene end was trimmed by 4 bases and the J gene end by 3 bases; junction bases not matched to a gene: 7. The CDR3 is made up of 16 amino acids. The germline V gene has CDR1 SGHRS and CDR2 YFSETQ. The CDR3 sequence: CASSGGDRGVTDTQYF. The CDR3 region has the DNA TGCGCCAGCAGCGGCGGGGACAGGGGGGTGACAGATACGCAGTATTTT. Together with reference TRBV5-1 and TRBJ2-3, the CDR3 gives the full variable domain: KAGVTQTPRYLIKTRGQQVTLSCSPISGHRSVSWYQQTPGQGLQFLFEYFSETQRNKGNFPGRFSGRQFSNSRSEMNVSTLELGDSALYLCASSGGDRGVTDTQYFGPGTRLTVL.

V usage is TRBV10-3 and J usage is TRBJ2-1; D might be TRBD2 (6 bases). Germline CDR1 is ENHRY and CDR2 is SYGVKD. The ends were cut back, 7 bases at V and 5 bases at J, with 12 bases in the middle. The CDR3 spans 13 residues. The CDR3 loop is CAITGERDNEQFF. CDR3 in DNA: TGTGCCATCACGGGGGAAAGGGACAATGAGCAGTTCTTC.

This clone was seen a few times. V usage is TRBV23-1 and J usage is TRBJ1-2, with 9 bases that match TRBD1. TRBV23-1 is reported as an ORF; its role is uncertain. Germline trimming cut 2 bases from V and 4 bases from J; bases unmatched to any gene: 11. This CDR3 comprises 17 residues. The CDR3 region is CASSQPWDREITYGYTF. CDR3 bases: TGCGCCAGCAGTCAACCGTGGGACAGGGAGATAACCTATGGCTACACCTTC.

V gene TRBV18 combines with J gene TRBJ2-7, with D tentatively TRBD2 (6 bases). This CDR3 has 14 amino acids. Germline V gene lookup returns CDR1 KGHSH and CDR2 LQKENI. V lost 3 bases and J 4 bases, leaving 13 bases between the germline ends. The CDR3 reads CASSPRERVYEQYF. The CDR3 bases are TGTGCCAGCTCACCTCGGGAGAGGGTGTACGAGCAGTACTTC.

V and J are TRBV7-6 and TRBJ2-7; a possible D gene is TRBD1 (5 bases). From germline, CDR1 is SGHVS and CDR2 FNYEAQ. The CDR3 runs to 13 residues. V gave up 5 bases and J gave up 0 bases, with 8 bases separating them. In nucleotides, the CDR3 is TGTGCCAGCAGCCTCAGGGACTCCTACGAGCAGTACTTC. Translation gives CASSLRDSYEQYF.

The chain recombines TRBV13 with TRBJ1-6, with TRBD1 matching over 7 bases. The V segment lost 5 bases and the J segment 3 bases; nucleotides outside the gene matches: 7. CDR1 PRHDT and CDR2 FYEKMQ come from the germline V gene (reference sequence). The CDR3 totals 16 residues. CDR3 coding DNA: TGTGCCAGCAGCAACCAGGGGGACGACTATAATTCACCCCTCCACTTT. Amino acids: CASSNQGDDYNSPLHF.

Written as DNA, the CDR3 is TGTGCCACCAGGGCTAGCGGGGGGACTAGCACAGATACGCAGTATTTT. Its protein product is CATRASGGTSTDTQYF. J is TRBJ2-3 and V is TRBV15; 11 bases match TRBD2. Germline V gene data show CDR1 as LNHNV and CDR2 as YYDKDF (reference sequence). After removal of 6 bases from V and 0 bases from J, the junction contained 5 bases not matched to a gene. The CDR3 covers 16 residues.

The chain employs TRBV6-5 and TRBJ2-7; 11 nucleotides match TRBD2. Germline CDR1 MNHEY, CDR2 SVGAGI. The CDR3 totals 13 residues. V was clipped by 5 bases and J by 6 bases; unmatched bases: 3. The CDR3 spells CASSTGTSGEQYF. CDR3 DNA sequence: TGTGCCAGCAGTACCGGGACTAGCGGCGAGCAGTACTTC.

DNA of the CDR3: TGTGCCAGCAGCCAACTGGGACAGGGGGTCAATGAGCAGTTCTTC. Its protein product is CASSQLGQGVNEQFF. The chain combines TRBV3-1 (or the pseudogene TRBV3-2) with TRBJ2-1; 11 nucleotides match TRBD1. V gave up 2 bases and J gave up 6 bases; unmatched junction bases: 3. Germline V gives CDR1 LGHDT, CDR2 YNNKEL (reference sequence). This CDR3 spans 15 amino acids.